This is a list of T cell receptor beta chains from one sample in a study of blood T cell repertoires in COVID-19. Profiling relied on immunoSEQ multiplex PCR, and the TCRdb table lists in-frame clones only, not all of them. This sample carries approximately 85,000 clones, 90% of them seen once, and the ten largest clones take roughly 1%. Source material: peripheral blood. These receptors all stem from a woman aged 45-65 years in a cohort sampled during active COVID-19. CDR3s include the opening cysteine and the closing phenylalanine or tryptophan. A D gene is named only where the DNA matches it firmly. Clone sizes are given selectively: once, few, many, or a class where the clone is expanded.

clone size,V gene,J gene,D gene,CDR3 protein,CDR3 DNA
NA,TRBV5-1,TRBJ2-1,TRBD2,CASSLVGLAGGEQFF,TGCGCCAGCAGCTTGGTGGGACTAGCTGGCGGTGAGCAGTTCTTC
NA,TRBV19,TRBJ1-5,TRBD1,CASSMLSERQGNRNQPQHF,TGTGCCAGTAGTATGTTATCCGAGAGACAGGGTAATCGCAATCAGCCCCAGCATTTT
NA,TRBV19,TRBJ2-2,NA,CASSIRGVGELFF,TGTGCCAGTAGTATTCGCGGGGTCGGGGAGCTGTTTTTT
NA,TRBV6-5,TRBJ1-3,NA,CASSRVGGNTIYF,TGTGCCAGCAGTCGGGTCGGTGGAAACACCATATATTTT
NA,TRBV15,TRBJ2-2,TRBD2,CASRAGGASGKNTGELFF,TGTGCCTCCCGGGCAGGGGGGGCTAGCGGGAAGAACACCGGGGAGCTGTTTTTT
NA,TRBV28,TRBJ2-3,NA,CASSFTVTDTQYF,TGTGCCAGCAGTTTCACGGTCACAGATACGCAGTATTTT
NA,TRBV5-1,TRBJ2-5,TRBD2,CASSFRLAGQETQYF,TGCGCCAGCAGCTTCAGACTAGCGGGACAAGAGACCCAGTACTTC
NA,TRBV19,TRBJ1-5,TRBD1,CASSRGQGRSGQPQHF,TGTGCCAGTAGTAGGGGACAGGGAAGGAGCGGTCAGCCCCAGCATTTT
NA,TRBV5-4,TRBJ2-5,TRBD2,CASSFETSGREETQYF,TGTGCCAGCAGCTTTGAGACTAGCGGGAGGGAAGAGACCCAGTACTTC
once,TRBV19,TRBJ1-1,NA,CASTSSSGGTEAFF,TGTGCCAGTACCTCGTCCTCGGGTGGCACTGAAGCTTTCTTT